The 10 T cell receptor beta chains reported below all come from one sample, sequenced in a study of blood T cell repertoires in COVID-19. Sequenced by immunoSEQ multiplex PCR; TCRdb stores in-frame clones only, minus some. The sample includes just under 150,000 clones, 85% to 90% of them seen just once. Sequencing used peripheral blood. The origin of the receptors is a man aged 50 to 60 who had recovered from COVID-19.

CDR3 coding DNA: TGTGCCAGCAGTTACTCGGTTAGCTCTGGGGCCAACGTCCTGACTTTC. Translated, it gives CASSYSVSSGANVLTF. The chain uses TRBV6-5 and TRBJ2-6; D uncertain. Germline V gene sequence: CDR1 MNHEY, CDR2 SVGAGI. The CDR3 loop spans 16 amino acids. V lost 0 bases to trimming and J lost 0 bases, with 6 bases between them.

The chain has TRBV9 and TRBJ1-1; the D is unclear. V lost 3 bases and J lost 1, with 7 bases in between. Germline values: CDR1 SGDLS, CDR2 YYNGEE. CDR3 size: 13 residues. CDR3 bases: TGTGCCAGCAGCGGCCAGGCGAACACTGAAGCTTTCTTT. Protein product: CASSGQANTEAFF. Complete variable domain (other parts from reference TRBV9 and TRBJ1-1): DSGVTQTPKHLITATGQRVTLRCSPRSGDLSVYWYQQSLDQGLQFLIQYYNGEERAKGNILERFSAQQFPDLHSELNLSSLELGDSALYFCASSGQANTEAFFGQGTRLTVV.

V usage is TRBV18 and J usage is TRBJ2-7; a weak D match, TRBD1 (5 bases). The germline gives CDR1 KGHSH, CDR2 LQKENI. The CDR3 has 14 amino acids. V lost 8 bases to trimming and J lost 5 bases, with 19 bases between them. CDR3 in amino acids: CASTDLGDKDEQYF. CDR3 coding DNA: TGTGCCAGCACCGATTTAGGGGATAAGGACGAGCAGTACTTC. Supplemented by reference TRBV18 and TRBJ2-7, the full variable domain reads NAGVMQNPRHLVRRRGQEARLRCSPMKGHSHVYWYRQLPEEGLKFMVYLQKENIIDESGMPKERFSAEFPKEGPSILRIQQVVRGDSAAYFCASTDLGDKDEQYFGPGTRLTVT.

This chain joins TRBV5-1 and TRBJ2-5, with 8 nucleotides matching TRBD1. V gave up 3 bases and J gave up 5 bases; unmatched junction bases: 6. Per germline, CDR1 SGHRS and CDR2 YFSETQ. The CDR3 is 14 amino acids. CDR3 in DNA: TGCGCCAGCAGCTCAGGACAGGGCAGGGAGACCCAGTACTTC. Translated, it gives CASSSGQGRETQYF.

The J gene is TRBJ2-7, the V gene TRBV6-6, with D unresolved. Germline assignment: CDR1 MNHNY and CDR2 SVGAGI (reference sequence). V lost 7 bases and J 6 bases, leaving 13 bases between the germline ends. The CDR3 length is 12 residues. The CDR3 loop is CASTHGPGEQYF. The CDR3 bases are TGTGCCAGCACCCACGGCCCAGGCGAGCAGTACTTC.

This chain uses TRBV7-9 with TRBJ1-6, with D tentatively TRBD1 (6 bases). The CDR3 consists of 14 residues. V lost 1 base to trimming and J lost 7 bases, with 8 bases between them. The V gene's germline CDR1 is SEHNR and CDR2 FQNEAQ (reference sequence). Here the CDR3 reads CASSLEGGNSPLHF. The CDR3 DNA follows: TGTGCCAGCAGCTTAGAGGGGGGGAATTCACCCCTCCACTTT.

This clone was seen just once. The V call is TRBV27, the J call TRBJ2-3; no clear D gene. This CDR3 has 14 residues. From germline, CDR1 is MNHEY and CDR2 SMNVEV (reference sequence). V lost 10 bases, J lost 0 bases, and 14 bases lay in between. The chain's CDR3 is CATGWFSSTDTQYF. As DNA, the CDR3 is TGTGCCACCGGGTGGTTTTCTAGCACAGATACGCAGTATTTT.

The count of this clone is one. The chain combines TRBV7-9 with TRBJ2-3, with D tentatively TRBD2 (5 bases). This CDR3 region has 13 residues. CDR1 SEHNR and CDR2 FQNEAQ come from the germline V gene (reference sequence). V lost 1 base to trimming and J lost 6 bases, with 8 bases between them. The CDR3, as DNA: TGTGCCAGCAGCTTAGTTAGCGCGGATACGCAGTATTTT. Its protein is CASSLVSADTQYF.

J is TRBJ2-3 and V is TRBV2; TRBD2 matches 14 bases. V trimming: 4 bases; J trimming: 2 bases; junction bases outside the gene matches: 5. CDR3 length: 17 amino acids. Germline-derived CDR1 and CDR2 are SNHLY and FYNNEI. The CDR3 DNA sequence: TGTGCCAGCAGTGTCCGGACTAGCGGGGGGCCCACAGATACGCAGTATTTT. It yields the protein CASSVRTSGGPTDTQYF.

The gene calls are TRBV5-1 and TRBJ1-2, with D possibly matching TRBD1 (6 bases). CDR1 SGHRS and CDR2 YFSETQ come from the germline V gene. Between the trimmed V and J ends, which lost 4 bases and 3 bases, there was a span of 19 bases. This CDR3 spans 16 amino acids. The CDR3 sequence is CASSGMGATQDYGYTF. The CDR3 DNA reads TGCGCCAGCAGCGGAATGGGGGCGACCCAAGACTATGGCTACACCTTC.